These 21 T cell receptor beta chains were sequenced from one sample in a study of cytomegalovirus exposure and HLA in healthy donors. TCRdb's copy holds only in-frame clones and misses some; the assay was immunoSEQ multiplex PCR. This sample has 150,000 to 200,000 clones, with roughly 85% found just once. Source material: PBMCs. The receptors derive from a man between 18 and 29 years old in good health and CMV-seropositive.

The rearrangement links TRBV7-9 to TRBJ2-7; TRBD2 matches 14 bases. Germline assignment: CDR1 SEHNR and CDR2 FQNEAQ (reference sequence). The junction had 9 bases not matched to a gene; V was cut back by 6 bases and J by 5 bases. This CDR3 region has 16 residues. The CDR3 here is CASRYGTSGSVDEQYF. The CDR3 nucleotides read TGTGCCAGCAGATACGGGACTAGCGGGAGTGTCGACGAGCAGTACTTC.

The V call is TRBV4-1, the J call TRBJ1-2; the match to TRBD1 covers 7 bases. Germline lookup yields CDR1 MGHRA and CDR2 YSYEKL. The trim removed 3 bases at V and 8 bases at J, leaving 12 bases unmatched. The length of the CDR3 is 15 residues. Here the CDR3 DNA reads TGCGCCAGCAGCCACCCCCCGGAGGGGGCCAAGGGCTACACCTTC. The encoded protein is CASSHPPEGAKGYTF.

V and J are TRBV19 and TRBJ2-5; D is ambiguous. The ends were cut back, 1 base at V and 3 bases at J, with 6 bases in the middle. CDR3 size: 13 residues. CDR1 is LNHDA, CDR2 SQIVND, per germline (reference sequence). CDR3 bases: TGTGCCAGTAGTATAGGCCCAGAAGAGACCCAGTACTTC. Residues: CASSIGPEETQYF.

This clone was seen a single time. The rearrangement links TRBV29-1 to TRBJ1-1; unclear D gene. Trimming left V 5 bases short and J 1 base short, with 14 bases between. The CDR3 sequence is 14 residues long. Germline CDR1 is SQVTM and CDR2 is ANQGSEA. CDR3 nucleotides: TGCAGCGTTCAATCGAGCCAGGAGAACACTGAAGCTTTCTTT. Protein sequence: CSVQSSQENTEAFF.

The chain carries TRBV5-8 and TRBJ1-5, with D possibly being TRBD1 (6 bases). Trimming removed 4 bases at V and 6 bases at J, with 14 bases between. CDR3 size: 14 residues. CDR1 and CDR2 from the germline V gene are SGHTS and YDEGEE. Here the CDR3 DNA reads TGTGCCAGCAGCCGCGCAGGGGCGGGTCAGCCCCAGCATTTT. This translates into CASSRAGAGQPQHF. Together with reference TRBV5-8 and TRBJ1-5, the CDR3 gives the full variable domain: EAGVTQSPTHLIKTRGQQATLRCSPISGHTSVYWYQQALGLGLQFLLWYDEGEERNRGNFPPRFSGRQFPNYSSELNVNALELEDSALYLCASSRAGAGQPQHFGDGTRLSIL.

This clone was found once. CDR3 protein: CASSVRQGLYGGNEQFF. The CDR3 DNA is TGTGCCAGCAGTGTTCGACAGGGGCTCTACGGGGGCAATGAGCAGTTCTTC. This chain joins TRBV6-1 and TRBJ2-1; 8 positions match TRBD1. The CDR3 extends over 17 amino acids. The J segment lost 6 bases and the V segment lost 4 bases, leaving 14 bases of the junction unmatched. Germline CDR1 MNHNS, CDR2 SASEGT.

V and J are TRBV11-2 and TRBJ2-7; tentatively, D is TRBD1 (6 bases). This CDR3 is 14 amino acids long. V was clipped by 5 bases and J by 3 bases, with 14 bases between them. Germline lookup yields CDR1 SGHAT and CDR2 FQNNGV. CDR3 nucleotides: TGTGCCAGCAGCCCCTCAGGGGCAGGCTACGAGCAGTACTTC. It is translated as CASSPSGAGYEQYF. The full variable domain, rest sourced from reference TRBV11-2 and TRBJ2-7, is EAGVAQSPRYKIIEKRQSVAFWCNPISGHATLYWYQQILGQGPKLLIQFQNNGVVDDSQLPKDRFSAERLKGVDSTLKIQPAKLEDSAVYLCASSPSGAGYEQYFGPGTRLTVT.

The chain links TRBV5-1 to TRBJ1-2; 8 positions agree with TRBD1. Per germline, CDR1 SGHRS and CDR2 YFSETQ. Unmatched junction bases numbered 14, after V lost 4 bases and J lost 6 bases. The CDR3 runs 16 residues. This CDR3 reads CASSTTTGTGLNGYTF. For the CDR3, the DNA is TGCGCCAGCAGCACCACTACCGGGACAGGCTTAAATGGCTACACCTTC.

The genes are TRBV10-3 and TRBJ2-3, with a weak D call TRBD2 (6 bases). The CDR3 consists of 18 residues. The V gene's germline CDR1 is ENHRY and CDR2 SYGVKD. Trimming cost V 10 bases and J 4 bases, with 30 bases left between them. The CDR3 loop is CATGDLPDLAEGSDTQYF. In DNA form, the CDR3 reads TGTGCCACCGGGGACTTACCAGACTTAGCCGAAGGGTCAGATACGCAGTATTTT.

This clone was observed a single time. The chain is built from TRBV29-1 and TRBJ2-5; the match to TRBD1 covers 9 bases. The CDR3 extends over 14 amino acids. Germline CDR1 and CDR2: SQVTM and ANQGSEA. J was trimmed by 5 bases and V by 6 bases; bases with no gene match: 10. CDR3 DNA: TGCAGCGTCGCTCCGGGACAGGGCGGCGAGACCCAGTACTTC. Translating it yields CSVAPGQGGETQYF.

The chain couples TRBV6-6 to TRBJ2-7, with D possibly TRBD2 on 6 matching bases. This CDR3 comprises 15 residues. Trimming pared 5 bases from V and 9 bases from J, leaving 23 bases between. Germline V CDR1 and CDR2: MNHNY, SVGAGI (reference sequence). The CDR3 region is CASSGAGRLIFGQYF. The CDR3 DNA follows: TGTGCCAGCAGTGGTGCGGGACGCCTGATTTTTGGGCAGTACTTC.

V usage is TRBV28 and J usage is TRBJ2-7, with TRBD2 matching over 13 bases. This CDR3 spans 13 amino acids. The junction had 2 bases not matched to a gene; V was cut back by 10 bases and J by 2 bases. Germline lookup yields CDR1 MDHEN and CDR2 SYDVKM. CDR3 loop: CATTSGGAYEQYF. The CDR3 coding sequence is TGTGCCACCACTAGCGGGGGGGCCTACGAGCAGTACTTC.

This chain joins TRBV11-3 and TRBJ1-1, with 9 bases matching TRBD1. The V segment lost 4 bases and the J segment 1 base; nucleotides outside the gene matches: 4. The CDR3 length is 15 residues. Per the germline V gene, CDR1 is SGHNT and CDR2 is YENEEA. CDR3 amino acids: CASSSDRGKNTEAFF. The DNA for the CDR3 is TGTGCCAGCAGCTCCGACAGGGGGAAGAACACTGAAGCTTTCTTT.

This chain connects TRBV5-4 to TRBJ2-2; D remains ambiguous. From germline, CDR1 is SGHNT and CDR2 YYREEE (reference sequence). Deletions cut 4 bases from V and 6 bases from J, with 10 bases between. This CDR3 spans 13 amino acids. This CDR3 reads CASSPMLSGELFF. DNA for the CDR3: TGTGCCAGCAGCCCCATGCTATCCGGGGAGCTGTTTTTT.

The chain joins TRBV11-3 to TRBJ2-5; D is possibly TRBD2 (6 bases). The CDR3 loop spans 15 amino acids. V lost 1 base, J lost 5 bases, and 14 bases lay in between. Germline V lookup: CDR1 SGHNT, CDR2 YENEEA. Here the CDR3 DNA reads TGTGCCAGCAGCTTAGTGGGGACGGCGGGGGAGACCCAGTACTTC. It yields the protein CASSLVGTAGETQYF.

J is TRBJ2-2 and V is TRBV18, with 7 bases aligning to TRBD2. Germline V CDR1 and CDR2: KGHSH, LQKENI. This CDR3 comprises 16 residues. With 3 bases clipped from V and 8 bases from J, the junction kept 12 bases outside the gene matches. CDR3 in amino acids: CASSPLGLGEPGELFF. CDR3 nucleotide sequence: TGTGCCAGCTCACCGCTAGGACTAGGGGAACCTGGGGAGCTGTTTTTT.

The chain employs TRBV11-2 and TRBJ1-1; 10 bases are shared with TRBD1. Trimming at V came to 1 base and at J to 1 base, leaving 6 bases not matched to a gene. Germline V gene lookup returns CDR1 SGHAT and CDR2 FQNNGV. The CDR3 has 17 amino acids. The CDR3 sequence: CASSLGTGGAENTEAFF. CDR3 sequence (DNA): TGTGCCAGCAGCTTAGGGACAGGGGGTGCAGAGAACACTGAAGCTTTCTTT.

The rearrangement uses TRBV4-1 and TRBJ2-5, with D maybe TRBD1 (5 bases). The V gene lost 0 bases and the J gene lost 4 bases, with 12 bases spanning the gap. The CDR3 has 15 amino acids. The V gene's germline CDR1 is MGHRA and CDR2 YSYEKL. CDR3 in DNA: TGCGCCAGCAGCCAAGAGGGAAGGGGATTAGAGACCCAGTACTTC. This translates into CASSQEGRGLETQYF.

This chain joins TRBV5-1 and TRBJ2-5; D remains ambiguous. CDR1 SGHRS and CDR2 YFSETQ come from the germline V gene. Trimming left V 5 bases short and J 0 bases short, with 5 bases between. The CDR3 spans 12 residues. The CDR3: CASRQDQETQYF. Written as DNA, the CDR3 is TGCGCCAGCAGGCAGGACCAAGAGACCCAGTACTTC.

This sequence joins TRBV7-9 and TRBJ1-1; 8 bases line up with TRBD1. V was pared by 4 bases and J by 2 bases, with 3 bases of the junction left unmatched. The CDR3 is made up of 14 amino acids. Germline V gene data show CDR1 as SEHNR and CDR2 as FQNEAQ (reference sequence). This CDR3 is CASSWGQANTEAFF. The CDR3 region has the DNA TGTGCCAGCAGCTGGGGACAGGCAAACACTGAAGCTTTCTTT.

The gene calls are TRBV27 and TRBJ1-2; 10 nucleotides match TRBD1. Germline CDR1 and CDR2: MNHEY and SMNVEV (reference sequence). CDR3 length: 14 residues. V trimming: 0 bases; J trimming: 13 bases; junction bases outside the gene matches: 8. In nucleotides, the CDR3 is TGTGCCAGCAGTTTATCCGGAGACAGGGGGCTTAGCACCTTC. Translation: CASSLSGDRGLSTF.